The rows below give T cell receptor beta chains drawn from one sample of a study of post-analysis software for immune sequencing data. TCRdb fed the PCR reads into MiXCR, producing one record per CDR3 protein. The sample includes hundreds of thousands of distinct CDR3 sequences, 25% to 30% seen only once; the top ten take roughly 0.54%. Sequenced sample: blood. These receptors were obtained from a girl aged 5-17 years with multiple sclerosis. The CDR3 runs from the conserved cysteine through the conserved F or W. The D gene is left open where the match is weak. Clone size, where shown, is once, few, many, or a class for clones that have expanded.

DNA,CDR3,size,V,D,J
TGCGCCAGCAGCTTGCTCTCCGACAGGGGGTTTGAAAAACCGTTTTTT,CASSLLSDRGFEKPFF,NA,TRBV5-1,TRBD1,TRBJ1-4
TGTGCCACCAGCGATTACAGGGGACCAAACACTGAAGCTTTCTTT,CATSDYRGPNTEAFF,few,TRBV15,TRBD1,TRBJ1-1
TGTGCCAGCAGCCCGGTGGGACTGTTGAACTATGGCTACACCTTC,CASSPVGLLNYGYTF,few,TRBV5-5,NA,TRBJ1-2
TGTGCCAGCAGCTTACGAGGTAATGAGCAGTTCTTC,CASSLRGNEQFF,many,TRBV12-3/TRBV12-4,NA,TRBJ2-1
TGTGCCAGCAGTTCCCCGGACAGGGGAAGAACCGGGGAGCAGTTTTTT,CASSSPDRGRTGEQFF,NA,TRBV12-3/TRBV12-4,TRBD1,TRBJ2-2
TGTGCCTGTGATATGTCCACCATATATTTT,CACDMSTIYF,NA,TRBV28,NA,TRBJ1-3
TGTGCCAGCAGTCTCTCTCACAATCTCCTCTCCTACGAGCAGTACTTC,CASSLSHNLLSYEQYF,many,TRBV28,NA,TRBJ2-7
TGCAGTGCTAGCCAGACTAGCGGGGTATACAATGAGCAGTTCTTC,CSASQTSGVYNEQFF,once,TRBV20-1,TRBD2,TRBJ2-1
TGTGCCAGCAGCTTTGAGGATGGAGGCTATGGCTACACCTTC,CASSFEDGGYGYTF,NA,TRBV7-9,NA,TRBJ1-2
TGTGCCATCAGCGAACGTAACACCGGGGAGCTGTTTTTT,CAISERNTGELFF,NA,TRBV10-3,NA,TRBJ2-2
TGTGCCAGCAGCCCACAGGGGCAGGGGCAGCCCCAGCATTTT,CASSPQGQGQPQHF,NA,TRBV12-3/TRBV12-4,TRBD1,TRBJ1-5
TGTGCCAGCAGCGGGACCTTGACCCAGTTCTTC,CASSGTLTQFF,few,TRBV2,NA,TRBJ2-1
TGCGCCAGCAGCCAACGGACCCCCGGTTTGGAGCAGTACTTC,CASSQRTPGLEQYF,many,TRBV5-1,NA,TRBJ2-7
TGTGCCAGCAGCTTGGACGGCGCCAGGGTGAACACTGAAGCTTTCTTT,CASSLDGARVNTEAFF,NA,TRBV5-6,NA,TRBJ1-1
TGTGCCAGCAGCCCGAGAGACAAACCTTATAGCAATCAGCCCCAGCATTTT,CASSPRDKPYSNQPQHF,few,TRBV5-5,NA,TRBJ1-5
TGTGCCAGCAGTCAAAACACAGGTGGGCAGCCCCAGCATTTT,CASSQNTGGQPQHF,once,TRBV12-3/TRBV12-4,NA,TRBJ1-5
TGCAGTGCCAAGCGGGAAGGCTCCTACGAGCAGTACTTC,CSAKREGSYEQYF,few,TRBV20-1,TRBD2,TRBJ2-7
TGTGCCAGCAGCCAACTATTGGGCCCTAGCGGCAACAATGAGCAGTTCTTC,CASSQLLGPSGNNEQFF,NA,TRBV14,TRBD2,TRBJ2-1
TGCGCCAGCAGCCCGAGAAGCGGGAGTACAGATACGCAGTATTTT,CASSPRSGSTDTQYF,NA,TRBV5-1,TRBD2,TRBJ2-3
TGTGCCAGCAGGAAAAGGGACACCTATAATTCACCCCTCCACTTT,CASRKRDTYNSPLHF,NA,TRBV27,NA,TRBJ1-6
TGCGCCAGCAGCCAAGATTTAGGAGGGAAGATCTATGGCTACACCTTC,CASSQDLGGKIYGYTF,few,TRBV4-3,NA,TRBJ1-2
TGCAGTGCCCCGTGGTCAGGGGCAGAGACCCAGTACTTC,CSAPWSGAETQYF,many,TRBV20-1,NA,TRBJ2-5
TGCAGTGCGAAAGACAGCGGGAGGGCACAAGAGACCCAGTACTTC,CSAKDSGRAQETQYF,few,TRBV20-1,TRBD2,TRBJ2-5
TGTGCCATCAGTGAAGACAGGGAGAGTGGCTACACCTTC,CAISEDRESGYTF,NA,TRBV10-3,TRBD1,TRBJ1-2
TGTGCCAGCTCAAGGGACTCCATTCGGGCAGATACGCAGTATTTT,CASSRDSIRADTQYF,NA,TRBV18,NA,TRBJ2-3
TGCAGTGCCCCGGTAGTAGCGGGAGGGTCCGATACGCAGTATTTT,CSAPVVAGGSDTQYF,NA,TRBV20-1,TRBD2,TRBJ2-3
TGTGCCAGCAGCTTAGTTGTAGCGGGAGGGGGGTTTCAGTACTTC,CASSLVVAGGGFQYF,NA,TRBV7-2,TRBD2,TRBJ2-4
TGCGCCAGCAGCTTGGGGACAGCTAATAATTCACCCCTCCACTTT,CASSLGTANNSPLHF,NA,TRBV5-1,NA,TRBJ1-6
TGCAGCGGTGGACAGGGGAACACCATATATTTT,CSGGQGNTIYF,NA,TRBV29-1,TRBD1,TRBJ1-3
TGTGCCAGCAGCCCACCAGTCTCCGACAGAACCCCTGGCTACACCTTC,CASSPPVSDRTPGYTF,NA,TRBV11-2,NA,TRBJ1-2
TGTGCCAGCAGCCTACTGGGGACTGCTGGGAATGAGCAGTTCTTC,CASSLLGTAGNEQFF,few,TRBV7-9,NA,TRBJ2-1